Below are 5 T cell receptor beta chains sequenced from a single sample in a study of shared clonotypes between healthy human individuals. The protocol was immunoSEQ multiplex PCR, while the TCRdb copy is restricted to in-frame clones and leaves out a portion. Of around 750,000 clones in the sample, over 65% were seen once. The sequencing sample was made of memory CD4+ T cells sorted from blood. This sample's subset: CD45RA-negative fraction. The receptor set was obtained from a woman younger than 45 in good health.

The genes are TRBV18 and TRBJ2-1; no clear D gene. Germline V gene sequence: CDR1 KGHSH, CDR2 LQKENI. The CDR3 is 14 residues long. Trimming removed 0 bases at V and 2 bases at J, with 5 bases between. The CDR3 sequence: CASSPPATYNEQFF. CDR3 nucleotides: TGTGCCAGCTCACCACCTGCTACCTACAATGAGCAGTTCTTC.

This chain joins TRBV28 and TRBJ2-7; 8 bases match TRBD2. The length of the CDR3 is 15 residues. V dropped 5 bases and J dropped 0; count of bases not matched to a gene: 6. Germline V gene lookup returns CDR1 MDHEN and CDR2 SYDVKM. The CDR3 spells CASSLSGVSSYEQYF. The CDR3 DNA reads as TGTGCCAGCAGTCTTAGCGGGGTTAGCTCCTACGAGCAGTACTTC. Looking up the rest from reference TRBV28 and TRBJ2-7 gives the full variable domain: DVKVTQSSRYLVKRTGEKVFLECVQDMDHENMFWYRQDPGLGLRLIYFSYDVKMKEKGDIPEGYSVSREKKERFSLILESASTNQTSMYLCASSLSGVSSYEQYFGPGTRLTVT.

The chain uses TRBV5-6 and TRBJ2-7; D remains unclear. V lost 4 bases and J lost 3, with 11 bases in between. The CDR3 is made up of 13 amino acids. Germline V lookup: CDR1 SGHDT, CDR2 YYEEEE. CDR3 region: CASSRGDLYEQYF. Written as DNA, the CDR3 is TGTGCCAGCAGCCGAGGTGATCTCTACGAGCAGTACTTC.

This clone appeared many times. CDR3 DNA: TGTGCCAGCAGCCCTTATTTTGGCACAGATACGCAGTATTTT. Translated: CASSPYFGTDTQYF. The V and J genes are TRBV2 and TRBJ2-3; D is uncertain. The CDR3 extends over 14 amino acids. V shed 6 bases and J shed 1 base, with 11 bases lying between them. Germline values: CDR1 SNHLY, CDR2 FYNNEI.

The chain has TRBV13 and TRBJ2-7; TRBD2 agrees at 7 bases. Germline lookup yields CDR1 PRHDT and CDR2 FYEKMQ (reference sequence). Trimming removed 4 bases from V and 1 base from J; junction bases left unmatched: 7. The CDR3 totals 15 residues. The CDR3 coding sequence is TGTGCCAGCAGCTCCGCGGGGAGGGATTCCTACGAGCAGTACTTC. Translation gives CASSSAGRDSYEQYF.